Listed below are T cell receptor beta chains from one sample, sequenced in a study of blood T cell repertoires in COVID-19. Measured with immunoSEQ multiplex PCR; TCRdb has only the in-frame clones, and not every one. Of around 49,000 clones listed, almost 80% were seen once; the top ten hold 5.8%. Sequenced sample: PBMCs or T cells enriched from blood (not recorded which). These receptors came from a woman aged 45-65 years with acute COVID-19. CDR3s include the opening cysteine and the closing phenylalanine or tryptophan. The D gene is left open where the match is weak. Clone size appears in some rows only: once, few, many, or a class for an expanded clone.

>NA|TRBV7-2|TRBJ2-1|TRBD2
TGTGCCAGCAGCTTACGGACTAGCGGCTACAATGAGCAGTTCTTC
CASSLRTSGYNEQFF
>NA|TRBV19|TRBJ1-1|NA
TGTGCCAGTAAGACGACAGGCCACACTGAAGCTTTCTTT
CASKTTGHTEAFF
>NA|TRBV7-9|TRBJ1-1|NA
TGTGCCAGCAAGGCCCCGGGGAACACTGAAGCTTTCTTT
CASKAPGNTEAFF
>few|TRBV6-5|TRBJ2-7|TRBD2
TGTGCCAGCAGTTACTCTGAGCGGGGGGGAAGGGAGCAGTACTTC
CASSYSERGGREQYF
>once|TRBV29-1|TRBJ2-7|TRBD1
TGCAGCGTTGAGGGGACAGGGGGCTACGAGCAGTACTTC
CSVEGTGGYEQYF
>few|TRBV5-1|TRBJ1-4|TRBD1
TGCGCCAGCAGCCCGGGCGGGACAGGGGATGAAAAACTGTTTTTT
CASSPGGTGDEKLFF
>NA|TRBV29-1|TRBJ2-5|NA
TGCAGCGGCATACCAACGGACAGTCTGCAAGAGACCCAGTACTTC
CSGIPTDSLQETQYF
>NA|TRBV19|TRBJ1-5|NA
TGTGCCAGTAGTATTAATCATCAGCCCCAGCATTTT
CASSINHQPQHF
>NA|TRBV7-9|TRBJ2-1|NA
TGTGCCAGCAGCTTACATCAGGGGCGCTCCTACAATGAGCAGTTCTTC
CASSLHQGRSYNEQFF
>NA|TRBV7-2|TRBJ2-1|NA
TGTGCCAGCAGCTCTATTTTCGTGACAGAGAAGTTCTTC
CASSSIFVTEKFF
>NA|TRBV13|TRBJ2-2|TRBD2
TGTGCCAGCAGCTTAGGCCCTGGGAGCGGGGGGCCTACCGGGGAGCTGTTTTTT
CASSLGPGSGGPTGELFF
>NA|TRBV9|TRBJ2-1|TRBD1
TGTGCCAGCAGCGATAACCGGGACAGGGGGCGTTTTGAGCAGTTCTTC
CASSDNRDRGRFEQFF
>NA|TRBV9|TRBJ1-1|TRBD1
TGTGCCAGCAGCCCAACCGGGACAGGGTACACTGAAGCTTTCTTT
CASSPTGTGYTEAFF
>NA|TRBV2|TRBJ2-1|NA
TGTGCCAGCAGTGTACTACCCAACAATGAGCAGTTCTTC
CASSVLPNNEQFF
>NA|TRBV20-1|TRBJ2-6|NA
TGCAGTGCTAGTCTTGGCAGGGTCTCTGGGGCCAACGTCCTGACTTTC
CSASLGRVSGANVLTF
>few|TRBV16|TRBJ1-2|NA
TGTGCCAGCAGCCCCGGTAGGGGTTTTAGGGGCTACACCTTC
CASSPGRGFRGYTF
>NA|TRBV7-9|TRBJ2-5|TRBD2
TGTGCCAGCAGCAAGGGACTAGCGGGCCAAGAGACCCAGTACTTC
CASSKGLAGQETQYF
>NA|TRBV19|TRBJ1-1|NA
TGTGCCAGTAGTATCGTGGGGGGGGGCTCTGAAGCTTTCTTT
CASSIVGGGSEAFF
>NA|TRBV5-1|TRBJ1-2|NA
TGCGCCAGCAGCTTGGGGGCCGGGACTGACTTAACCTTC
CASSLGAGTDLTF
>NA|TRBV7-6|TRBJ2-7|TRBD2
TGTGCCAGCAGCTCCAGCGGCGGGGGTCCCTACGAGCAGTACTTC
CASSSSGGGPYEQYF
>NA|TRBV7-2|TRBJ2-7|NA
TGTGCCAGCAGCCTCTCGCAGGTCACTGGGGAGCAGTACTTC
CASSLSQVTGEQYF
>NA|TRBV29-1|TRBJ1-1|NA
TGCAGCGGCCTCAGGGCCACTGAAGCTTTCTTT
CSGLRATEAFF
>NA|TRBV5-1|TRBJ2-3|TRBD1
TGCGCCAGCAGCTTCGGACAGGGGGGTCCAGATACGCAGTATTTT
CASSFGQGGPDTQYF
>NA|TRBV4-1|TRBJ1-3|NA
TGCGCCAGCAGCCCCGGGTTACTTGGGGGAAACACCATATATTTT
CASSPGLLGGNTIYF